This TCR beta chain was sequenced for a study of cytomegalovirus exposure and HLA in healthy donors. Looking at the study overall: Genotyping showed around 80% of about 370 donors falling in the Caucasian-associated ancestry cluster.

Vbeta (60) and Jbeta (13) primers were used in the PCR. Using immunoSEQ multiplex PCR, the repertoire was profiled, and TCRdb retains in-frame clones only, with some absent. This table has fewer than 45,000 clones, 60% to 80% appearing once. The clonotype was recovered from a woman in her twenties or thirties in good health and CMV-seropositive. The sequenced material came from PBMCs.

As DNA, the CDR3 is TGTGCCAGCAGCTTAGACAGTTGGGGCTACACCTTC. It specifies CASSLDSWGYTF. The chain links TRBV7-9 to TRBJ1-2; D uncertain. The V end lost 1 base, the J end lost 8 bases, and 8 bases lay between the germline ends. CDR1 SEHNR and CDR2 FQNEAQ come from the germline V gene (reference sequence). CDR3 length: 12 amino acids.